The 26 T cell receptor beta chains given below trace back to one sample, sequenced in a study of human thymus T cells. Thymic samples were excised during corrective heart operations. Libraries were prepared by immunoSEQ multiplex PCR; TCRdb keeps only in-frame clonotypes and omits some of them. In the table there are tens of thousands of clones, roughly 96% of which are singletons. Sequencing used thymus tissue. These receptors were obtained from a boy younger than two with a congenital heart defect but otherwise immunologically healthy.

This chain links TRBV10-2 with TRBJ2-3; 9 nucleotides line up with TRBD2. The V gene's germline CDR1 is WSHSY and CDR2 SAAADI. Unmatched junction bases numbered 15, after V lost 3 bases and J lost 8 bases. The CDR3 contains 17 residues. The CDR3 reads CASSDLAGREGRGTQYF. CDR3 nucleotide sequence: TGCGCCAGCAGTGATTTGGCCGGGCGGGAGGGCCGTGGTACGCAGTATTTT.

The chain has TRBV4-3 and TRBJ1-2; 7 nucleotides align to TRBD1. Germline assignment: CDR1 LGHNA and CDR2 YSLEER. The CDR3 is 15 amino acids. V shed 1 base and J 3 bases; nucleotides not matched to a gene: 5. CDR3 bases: TGCGCCAGCAGCCAAGCGAGGGGGCTGGACTATGGCTACACCTTC. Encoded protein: CASSQARGLDYGYTF.

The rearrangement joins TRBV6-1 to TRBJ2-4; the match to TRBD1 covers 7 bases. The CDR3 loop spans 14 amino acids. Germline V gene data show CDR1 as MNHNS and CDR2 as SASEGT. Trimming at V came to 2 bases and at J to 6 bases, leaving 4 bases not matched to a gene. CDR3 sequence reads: CASSERSGGNIQYF. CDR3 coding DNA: TGTGCCAGCAGTGAAAGGTCAGGGGGAAACATTCAGTACTTC.

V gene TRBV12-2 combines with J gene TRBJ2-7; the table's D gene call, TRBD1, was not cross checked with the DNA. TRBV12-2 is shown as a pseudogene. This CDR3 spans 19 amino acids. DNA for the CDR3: TGTGCAAGTCGCTTACTAGCTCTGATCTCGGGACAGGTCAGCTACGAGCAGTACTTC. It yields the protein CASRLLALISGQVSYEQYF.

The CDR3 spells CASSYSGQHDTEAFF. The DNA of the CDR3 is TGTGCCAGCAGTTACTCTGGACAGCACGACACTGAAGCTTTCTTT. The V gene is TRBV6-5, the J gene TRBJ1-1; D is possibly TRBD1 (6 bases). V was shortened by 0 bases and J by 3 bases, with 11 bases between the two germline ends. Looked up from germline, CDR1 is MNHEY and CDR2 is SVGAGI. The CDR3 totals 15 residues.

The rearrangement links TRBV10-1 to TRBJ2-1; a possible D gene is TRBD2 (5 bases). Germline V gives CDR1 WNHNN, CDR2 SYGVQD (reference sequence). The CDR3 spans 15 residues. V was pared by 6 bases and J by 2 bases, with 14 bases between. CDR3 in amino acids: CASRGQSGAYNEQFF. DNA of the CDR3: TGCGCCAGCAGGGGTCAATCCGGGGCCTACAATGAGCAGTTCTTC.

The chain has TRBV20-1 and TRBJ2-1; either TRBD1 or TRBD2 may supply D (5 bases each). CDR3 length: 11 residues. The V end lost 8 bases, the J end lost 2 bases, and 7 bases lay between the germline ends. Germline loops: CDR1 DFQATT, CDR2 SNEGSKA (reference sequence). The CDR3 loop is CSPGPYNEQFF. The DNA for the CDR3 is TGCAGTCCGGGGCCCTACAATGAGCAGTTCTTC.

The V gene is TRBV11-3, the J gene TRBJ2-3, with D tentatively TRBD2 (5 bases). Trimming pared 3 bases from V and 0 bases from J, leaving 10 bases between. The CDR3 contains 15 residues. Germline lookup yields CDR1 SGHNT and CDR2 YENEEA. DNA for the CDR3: TGTGCCAGCAGCTTCGCGGGCCTTAGCACAGATACGCAGTATTTT. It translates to CASSFAGLSTDTQYF.

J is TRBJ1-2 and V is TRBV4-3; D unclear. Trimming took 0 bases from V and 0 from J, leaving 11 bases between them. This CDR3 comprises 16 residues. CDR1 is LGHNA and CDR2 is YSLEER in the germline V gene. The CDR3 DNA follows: TGCGCCAGCAGCCAAGAACGAAGGCAGACTAACTATGGCTACACCTTC. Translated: CASSQERRQTNYGYTF.

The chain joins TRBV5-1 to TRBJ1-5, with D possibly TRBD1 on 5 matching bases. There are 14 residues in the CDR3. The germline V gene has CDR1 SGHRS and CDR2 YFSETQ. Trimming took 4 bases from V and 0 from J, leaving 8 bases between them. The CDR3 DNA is TGCGCCAGCAGCCGGGGCGGTAGCAATCAGCCCCAGCATTTT. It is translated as CASSRGGSNQPQHF.

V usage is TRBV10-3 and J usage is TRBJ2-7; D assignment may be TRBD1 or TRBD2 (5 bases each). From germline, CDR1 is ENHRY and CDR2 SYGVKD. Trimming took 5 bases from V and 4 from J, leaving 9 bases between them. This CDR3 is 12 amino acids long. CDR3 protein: CAISWDGYEQYF. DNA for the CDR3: TGTGCCATCAGTTGGGACGGATACGAGCAGTACTTC.

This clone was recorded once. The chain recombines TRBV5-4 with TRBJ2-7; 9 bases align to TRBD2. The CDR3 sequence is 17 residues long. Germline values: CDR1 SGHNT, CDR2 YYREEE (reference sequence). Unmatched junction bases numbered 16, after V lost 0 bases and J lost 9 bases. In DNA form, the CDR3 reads TGTGCCAGCAGCTTGGGCTCCCTAGCGGGGCGTCATGGGGTGCAGTACTTC. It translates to CASSLGSLAGRHGVQYF.

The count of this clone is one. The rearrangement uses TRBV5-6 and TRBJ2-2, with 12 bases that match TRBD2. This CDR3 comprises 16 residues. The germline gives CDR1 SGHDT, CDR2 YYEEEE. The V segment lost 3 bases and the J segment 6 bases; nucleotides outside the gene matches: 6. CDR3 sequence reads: CASSYRTSGISGELFF. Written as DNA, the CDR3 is TGTGCCAGCAGCTACCGGACTAGCGGGATATCCGGGGAGCTGTTTTTT.

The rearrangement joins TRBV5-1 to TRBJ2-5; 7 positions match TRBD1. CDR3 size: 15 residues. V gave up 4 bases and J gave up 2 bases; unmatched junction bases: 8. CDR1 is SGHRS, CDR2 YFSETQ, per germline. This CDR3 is CASSVGQSTQETQYF. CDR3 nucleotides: TGCGCCAGCAGCGTGGGACAGTCTACTCAAGAGACCCAGTACTTC.

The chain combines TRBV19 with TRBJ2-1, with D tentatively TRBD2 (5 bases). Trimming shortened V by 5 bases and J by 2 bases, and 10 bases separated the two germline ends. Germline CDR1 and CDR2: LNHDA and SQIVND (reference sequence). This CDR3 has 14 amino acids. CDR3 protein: CASSFSGTYNEQFF. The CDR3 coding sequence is TGTGCCAGTAGTTTCAGCGGAACCTACAATGAGCAGTTCTTC. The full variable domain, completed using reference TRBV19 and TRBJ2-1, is DGGITQSPKYLFRKEGQNVTLSCEQNLNHDAMYWYRQDPGQGLRLIYYSQIVNDFQKGDIAEGYSVSREKKESFPLTVTSAQKNPTAFYLCASSFSGTYNEQFFGPGTRLTVL.

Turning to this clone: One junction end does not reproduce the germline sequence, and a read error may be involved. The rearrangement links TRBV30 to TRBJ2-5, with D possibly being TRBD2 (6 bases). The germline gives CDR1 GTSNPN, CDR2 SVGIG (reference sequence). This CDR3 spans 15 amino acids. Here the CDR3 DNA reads TGTGCCTGGAGTTTACGGGGGATCTTCCAAGAAACCCAGTACTTC. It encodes CAWSLRGIFQETQYF.

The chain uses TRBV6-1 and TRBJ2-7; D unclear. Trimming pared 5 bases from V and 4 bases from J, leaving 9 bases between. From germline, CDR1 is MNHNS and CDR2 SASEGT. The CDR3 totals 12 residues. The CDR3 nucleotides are TGTGCCAGCAGTCCTCCTCTTTACGAGCAGTACTTC. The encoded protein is CASSPPLYEQYF.

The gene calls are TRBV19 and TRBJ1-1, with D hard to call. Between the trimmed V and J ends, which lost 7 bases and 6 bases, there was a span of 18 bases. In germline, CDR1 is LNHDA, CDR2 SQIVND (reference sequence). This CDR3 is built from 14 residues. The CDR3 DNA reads TGTGCCAGTATGAGGTATAGGGAAGACGCTGAAGCTTTCTTT. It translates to CASMRYREDAEAFF.

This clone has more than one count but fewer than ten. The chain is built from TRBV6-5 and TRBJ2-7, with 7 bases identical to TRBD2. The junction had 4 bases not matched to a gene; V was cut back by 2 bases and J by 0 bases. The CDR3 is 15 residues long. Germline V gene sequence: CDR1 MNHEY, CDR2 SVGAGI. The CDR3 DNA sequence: TGTGCCAGCAGTTACGAAGCGGGAACCTCCTACGAGCAGTACTTC. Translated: CASSYEAGTSYEQYF.

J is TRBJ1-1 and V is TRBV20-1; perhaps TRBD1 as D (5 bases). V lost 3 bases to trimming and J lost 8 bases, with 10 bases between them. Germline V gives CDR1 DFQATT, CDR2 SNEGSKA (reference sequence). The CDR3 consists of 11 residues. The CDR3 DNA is TGCAGTGCTAGGGGACCATACGAAGCTTTCTTT. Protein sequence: CSARGPYEAFF.

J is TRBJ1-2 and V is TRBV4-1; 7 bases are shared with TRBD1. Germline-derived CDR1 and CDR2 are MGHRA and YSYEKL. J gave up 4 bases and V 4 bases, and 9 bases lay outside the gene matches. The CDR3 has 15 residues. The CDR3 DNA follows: TGCGCCAGCAGCCCCGAGGGGGCCAACCTCTATGGCTACACCTTC. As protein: CASSPEGANLYGYTF.

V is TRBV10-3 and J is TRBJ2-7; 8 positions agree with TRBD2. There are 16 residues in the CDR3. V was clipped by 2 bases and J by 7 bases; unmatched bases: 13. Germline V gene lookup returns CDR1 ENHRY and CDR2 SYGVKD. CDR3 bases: TGTGCCATCAGTGAGACACGCGGGAGGCCCCATGGGGAGCAGTACTTC. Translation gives CAISETRGRPHGEQYF.

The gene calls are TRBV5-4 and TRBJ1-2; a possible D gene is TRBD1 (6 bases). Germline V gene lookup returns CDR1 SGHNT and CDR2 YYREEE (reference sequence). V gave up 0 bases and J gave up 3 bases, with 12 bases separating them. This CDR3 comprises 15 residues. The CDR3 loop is CASSLARGRYYGYTF. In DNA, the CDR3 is TGTGCCAGCAGCTTGGCCCGGGGGCGGTACTATGGCTACACCTTC.

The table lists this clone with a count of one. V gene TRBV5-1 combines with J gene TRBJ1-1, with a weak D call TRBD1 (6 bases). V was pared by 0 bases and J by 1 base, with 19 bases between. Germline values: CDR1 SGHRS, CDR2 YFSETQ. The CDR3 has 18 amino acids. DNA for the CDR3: TGCGCCAGCAGCTTGGTAGGCCAGGGGACCCGAGAGAACACTGAAGCTTTCTTT. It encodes CASSLVGQGTRENTEAFF.

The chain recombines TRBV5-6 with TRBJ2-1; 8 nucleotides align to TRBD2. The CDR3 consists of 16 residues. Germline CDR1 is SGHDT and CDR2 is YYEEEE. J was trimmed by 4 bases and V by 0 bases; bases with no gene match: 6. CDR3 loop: CASSLAGGVVYNEQFF. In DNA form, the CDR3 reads TGTGCCAGCAGCTTGGCCGGGGGGGTAGTTTACAATGAGCAGTTCTTC.

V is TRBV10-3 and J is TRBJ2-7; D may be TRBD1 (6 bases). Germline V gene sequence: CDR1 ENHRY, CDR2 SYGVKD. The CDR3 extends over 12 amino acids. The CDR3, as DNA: TGTGCTACCAGGTTACAGGGCAACGAGCAGTACTTC. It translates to CATRLQGNEQYF.